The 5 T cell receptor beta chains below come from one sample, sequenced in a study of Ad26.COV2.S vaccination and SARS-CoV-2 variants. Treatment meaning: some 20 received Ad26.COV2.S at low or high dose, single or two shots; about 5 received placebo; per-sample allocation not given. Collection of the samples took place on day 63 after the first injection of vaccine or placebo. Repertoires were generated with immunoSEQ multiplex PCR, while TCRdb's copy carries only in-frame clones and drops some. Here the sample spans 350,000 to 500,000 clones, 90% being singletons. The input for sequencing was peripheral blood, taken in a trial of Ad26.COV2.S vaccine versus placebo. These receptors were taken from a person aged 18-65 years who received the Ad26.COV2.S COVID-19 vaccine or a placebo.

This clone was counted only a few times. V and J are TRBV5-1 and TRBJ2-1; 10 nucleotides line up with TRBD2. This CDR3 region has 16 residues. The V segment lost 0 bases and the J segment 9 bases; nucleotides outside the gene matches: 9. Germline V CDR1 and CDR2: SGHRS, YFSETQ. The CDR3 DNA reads TGCGCCAGCAGCTTGGGAGCTAGCGGGAGAAAGATTGAGCAGTTCTTC. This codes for CASSLGASGRKIEQFF. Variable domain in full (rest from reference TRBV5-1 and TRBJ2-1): KAGVTQTPRYLIKTRGQQVTLSCSPISGHRSVSWYQQTPGQGLQFLFEYFSETQRNKGNFPGRFSGRQFSNSRSEMNVSTLELGDSALYLCASSLGASGRKIEQFFGPGTRLTVL.

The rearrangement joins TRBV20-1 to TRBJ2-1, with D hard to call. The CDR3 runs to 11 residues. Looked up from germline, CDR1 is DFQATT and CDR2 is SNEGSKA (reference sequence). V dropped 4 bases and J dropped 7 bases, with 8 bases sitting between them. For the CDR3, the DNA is TGCAGTGCTATTAGTGGTAATGAGCAGTTCTTC. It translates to CSAISGNEQFF.

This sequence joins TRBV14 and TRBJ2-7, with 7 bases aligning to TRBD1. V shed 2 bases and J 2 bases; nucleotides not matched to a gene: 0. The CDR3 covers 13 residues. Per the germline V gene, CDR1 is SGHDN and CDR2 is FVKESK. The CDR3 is CASSQTGAYEQYF. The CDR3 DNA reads TGTGCCAGCAGCCAAACAGGGGCCTACGAGCAGTACTTC.

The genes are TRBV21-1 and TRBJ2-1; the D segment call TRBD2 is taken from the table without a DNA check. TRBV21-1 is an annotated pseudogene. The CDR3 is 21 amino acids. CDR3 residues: CASSERPGQGGKAGGNNEQFF. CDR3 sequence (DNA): TGTGCCAGCAGCGAACGACCGGGACAGGGGGGGAAGGCGGGAGGGAACAATGAGCAGTTCTTC.

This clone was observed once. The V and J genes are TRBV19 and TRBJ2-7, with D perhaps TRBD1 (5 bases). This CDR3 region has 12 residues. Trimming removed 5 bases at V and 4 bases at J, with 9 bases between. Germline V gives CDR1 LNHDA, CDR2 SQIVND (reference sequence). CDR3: CASSPPGYEQYF. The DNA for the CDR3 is TGTGCCAGTAGTCCCCCAGGGTACGAGCAGTACTTC.